This entry lists 2 T cell receptor beta chains sequenced from one sample in a study of T cell responses to AZD1222 COVID-19 vaccine. TCRdb's table, derived via immunoSEQ multiplex PCR, lists solely in-frame clones and lacks some. The sample gives some 140,000 clones, approximately 89% of which show up once; around 2.8% is in the top ten. The specimen comprised peripheral blood, sampled on day 0 of AZD1222 vaccination. The receptor set was obtained from an adult in good health.

The CDR3 sequence: CASSYSGVKSNQPQHF. The CDR3 nucleotides are TGTGCCAGCAGTTACTCTGGGGTTAAGAGCAATCAGCCCCAGCATTTT. This chain uses TRBV28 with TRBJ1-5; D remains ambiguous. Germline values: CDR1 MDHEN, CDR2 SYDVKM. The CDR3 contains 16 residues. Trimming left V 4 bases short and J 1 base short, with 14 bases between.

This clone is a singleton in its sample. The chain has TRBV7-9 and TRBJ2-7; D perhaps matches TRBD1 (6 bases). The CDR3 totals 15 residues. The V gene's germline CDR1 is SEHNR and CDR2 FQNEAQ (reference sequence). V lost 6 bases, J lost 0 bases, and 15 bases lay in between. The CDR3, as DNA: TGTGCCAGCAGGGAAGGACAGAGTAACTCCTACGAGCAGTACTTC. Protein: CASREGQSNSYEQYF.